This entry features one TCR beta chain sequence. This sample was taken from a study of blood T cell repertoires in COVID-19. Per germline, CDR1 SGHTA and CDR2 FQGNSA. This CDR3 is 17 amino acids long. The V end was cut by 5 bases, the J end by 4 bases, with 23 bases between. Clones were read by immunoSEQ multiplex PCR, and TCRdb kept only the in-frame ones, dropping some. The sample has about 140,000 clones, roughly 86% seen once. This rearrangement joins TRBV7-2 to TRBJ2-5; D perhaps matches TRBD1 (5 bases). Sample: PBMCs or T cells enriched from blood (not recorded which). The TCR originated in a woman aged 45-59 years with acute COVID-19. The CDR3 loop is CASSLYHLPGRGETQYF. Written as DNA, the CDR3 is TGTGCCAGCAGCCTATACCATCTACCGGGTAGGGGAGAGACCCAGTACTTC.